This T cell receptor (beta chain) came from a study of T-cell reconstitution after alpha-beta-depleted transplantation in children. This clonotype has more than one count but fewer than ten. Using unique molecular identifiers, the investigators prepared the TCRbeta library. TCRdb analysed the PCR reads with MiXCR anew, one entry per CDR3 protein. Among around 480,000 distinct CDR3 sequences listed, about 33% were seen once. This CDR3 contains 13 residues. Trimming took 5 bases from V and 5 from J, leaving 13 bases between them. CDR1 and CDR2 from the germline V gene are LNHDA and SQIVND (reference sequence).

The clonotype comes from a human donor who donated a stem cell graft to a child with aplastic anemia. The starting material was PBMCs from the stem cell graft donor, obtained from the stem cell graft. The rearrangement joins TRBV19 to TRBJ2-7, with D possibly being TRBD1 (6 bases). CDR3 sequence reads: CASSPRGLDEQYF. CDR3 nucleotides: TGTGCCAGTAGTCCCAGGGGTCTCGACGAGCAGTACTTC.